The 15 T cell receptor beta chains reported below all come from one sample, sequenced in a study of shared clonotypes between healthy human individuals. TCRdb's copy holds only in-frame clones and misses some; the assay was immunoSEQ multiplex PCR. In the table there are about a million clones, around 75% of which are singletons. Sequenced sample: memory CD4+ T cells sorted from blood. The subset was: CD45RA-negative fraction. The receptors originated from a man in his late teens or twenties in good health.

V usage is TRBV7-6 and J usage is TRBJ2-3; D possibly corresponds to TRBD2 (5 bases). Between the trimmed V and J ends, which lost 1 base and 2 bases, there was a span of 13 bases. The CDR3 extends over 16 amino acids. Germline CDR1 reads SGHVS; CDR2 reads FNYEAQ. The CDR3: CASSLVGGGLTDTQYF. CDR3 nucleotides: TGTGCCAGCAGCTTAGTCGGCGGCGGACTCACAGATACGCAGTATTTT.

The chain links TRBV5-6 to TRBJ2-7, with 10 bases identical to TRBD1. Germline lookup yields CDR1 SGHDT and CDR2 YYEEEE. With 3 bases clipped from V and 0 bases from J, the junction kept 9 bases outside the gene matches. The CDR3 length is 17 residues. The CDR3 reads CASSWDRGNINSYEQYF. The CDR3 DNA reads as TGTGCCAGCAGCTGGGACAGGGGCAATATAAACTCCTACGAGCAGTACTTC.

The chain carries TRBV7-6 and TRBJ1-1; D remains ambiguous. Trimming removed 5 bases from V and 1 base from J, with 8 bases in between. The CDR3 loop spans 13 amino acids. CDR1 is SGHVS and CDR2 is FNYEAQ in the germline V gene. The CDR3 loop reads CASSIKSNTEAFF. DNA of the CDR3: TGTGCCAGCAGCATAAAATCGAACACTGAAGCTTTCTTT. Using reference TRBV7-6 and TRBJ1-1 for the parts outside the CDR3, the full variable domain is GAGVSQSPRYKVTKRGQDVALRCDPISGHVSLYWYRQALGQGPEFLTYFNYEAQQDKSGLPNDRFSAERPEGSISTLTIQRTEQRDSAMYRCASSIKSNTEAFFGQGTRLTVV.

J is TRBJ2-3 and V is TRBV4-3, with TRBD2 as a possible D gene (5 bases). The germline V gene encodes CDR1 LGHNA and CDR2 YSLEER. CDR3 length equals 13 residues. Deletions cut 0 bases from V and 4 bases from J, with 5 bases between. The CDR3 DNA sequence: TGCGCCAGCAGCCAAGAGAGGGCAGATACGCAGTATTTT. It specifies CASSQERADTQYF.

The chain employs TRBV2 and TRBJ2-5; TRBD2 matches at 14 bases. V trimming: 5 bases; J trimming: 0 bases; junction bases outside the gene matches: 5. The CDR3 has 17 amino acids. The V gene's germline CDR1 is SNHLY and CDR2 FYNNEI. The CDR3 loop is CASSRTSGGQYQETQYF. CDR3 in DNA: TGTGCCAGCAGTCGGACTAGCGGGGGGCAGTACCAAGAGACCCAGTACTTC.

J is TRBJ1-4 and V is TRBV6-1, with D possibly matching TRBD1 (6 bases). V was pared by 4 bases and J by 7 bases, with 16 bases between. Germline V CDR1 and CDR2: MNHNS, SASEGT. CDR3 length: 15 amino acids. The CDR3 DNA follows: TGTGCCAGCAGTGTTACAGGGAAGGGTCCTGAAAAACTGTTTTTT. Its translation: CASSVTGKGPEKLFF.

Points on this clone: The same CDR3 can be traced to other DNA sequences in this sample. V and J are TRBV5-1 and TRBJ2-1; 10 nucleotides agree with TRBD2. The CDR3 contains 15 residues. CDR1 is SGHRS and CDR2 is YFSETQ in the germline V gene. The V segment lost 0 bases and the J segment 4 bases; nucleotides outside the gene matches: 1. This chain's CDR3 is CASSLGTSGYNEQFF. The CDR3 DNA follows: TGCGCCAGCAGCTTGGGGACTAGCGGTTACAATGAGCAGTTCTTC.

This chain links TRBV5-1 with TRBJ2-3; 11 nucleotides agree with TRBD2. The CDR3 runs 15 residues. The germline V gene has CDR1 SGHRS and CDR2 YFSETQ. V gave up 6 bases and J gave up 1 base; unmatched junction bases: 4. The DNA for the CDR3 is TGCGCCAGCAAGGTGACTAGCGGGGGCACAGATACGCAGTATTTT. It yields the protein CASKVTSGGTDTQYF.

This chain joins TRBV14 and TRBJ2-3; D ambiguous. V was cut by 1 base and J by 1 base, with 6 bases left in between. Germline V gene sequence: CDR1 SGHDN, CDR2 FVKESK. The CDR3 length is 14 residues. The CDR3 nucleotides are TGTGCCAGCAGCCAAGTACGCGGCACAGATACGCAGTATTTT. Translated: CASSQVRGTDTQYF.

The rearrangement uses TRBV10-3 and TRBJ1-3; no definite D call. Germline CDR1 and CDR2: ENHRY and SYGVKD. The CDR3 is 14 residues long. Deletions cut 7 bases from V and 0 bases from J, with 10 bases between. CDR3 amino acids: CAINIETSGNTIYF. The CDR3 nucleotides read TGTGCCATCAATATCGAAACCTCTGGAAACACCATATATTTT.

The V and J genes are TRBV4-1 and TRBJ1-2, with a possible D match to TRBD1 (5 bases). The V gene lost 1 base and the J gene lost 3 bases, with 15 bases spanning the gap. The CDR3 spans 16 residues. In germline, CDR1 is MGHRA, CDR2 YSYEKL. The CDR3 spells CASSQVGQGWDYGYTF. CDR3 in DNA: TGCGCCAGCAGCCAAGTTGGGCAGGGCTGGGACTATGGCTACACCTTC.

This clone was observed a few times. The chain links TRBV6-5 to TRBJ2-2; TRBD2 aligns across 8 bases. CDR3 length: 16 amino acids. Germline V gene sequence: CDR1 MNHEY, CDR2 SVGAGI. The ends lost 2 bases at V and 0 bases at J; junction bases unmatched: 2. This CDR3 reads CASSYPSGSNTGELFF. The CDR3 DNA is TGTGCCAGCAGTTACCCTAGCGGGTCGAACACCGGGGAGCTGTTTTTT.

This clone was seen a few times. CDR3 amino acids: CASSGTESNSPLHF. As DNA, the CDR3 is TGTGCCAGCAGTGGGACAGAGTCTAATTCACCCCTCCACTTT. The genes are TRBV2 and TRBJ1-6; D perhaps matches TRBD1 (6 bases). Germline CDR1 SNHLY, CDR2 FYNNEI. V shed 4 bases and J shed 6 bases, with 10 bases lying between them. The CDR3 is made up of 14 amino acids. The full variable domain, with the rest looked up from reference TRBV2 and TRBJ1-6, is EPEVTQTPSHQVTQMGQEVILRCVPISNHLYFYWYRQILGQKVEFLVSFYNNEISEKSEIFDDQFSVERPDGSNFTLKIRSTKLEDSAMYFCASSGTESNSPLHFGNGTRLTVT.

V usage is TRBV9 and J usage is TRBJ1-1; TRBD1 is a possible D gene (6 bases). CDR3 size: 16 residues. The ends were cut back, 1 base at V and 6 bases at J, with 19 bases in the middle. Germline V gene lookup returns CDR1 SGDLS and CDR2 YYNGEE. CDR3 nucleotide sequence: TGTGCCAGCAGCGTAAGGGATGGGGGGCCAGTCTCTGAAGCTTTCTTT. It yields the protein CASSVRDGGPVSEAFF.

The chain employs TRBV30 and TRBJ2-7; the D gene is possibly TRBD2 (5 bases). CDR3 size: 13 residues. Germline CDR1 and CDR2: GTSNPN and SVGIG (reference sequence). V lost 0 bases and J 0 bases, leaving 6 bases between the germline ends. The CDR3 bases are TGTGCCTGGAGTGTAGGGAGCTCCTACGAGCAGTACTTC. This sequence encodes CAWSVGSSYEQYF.